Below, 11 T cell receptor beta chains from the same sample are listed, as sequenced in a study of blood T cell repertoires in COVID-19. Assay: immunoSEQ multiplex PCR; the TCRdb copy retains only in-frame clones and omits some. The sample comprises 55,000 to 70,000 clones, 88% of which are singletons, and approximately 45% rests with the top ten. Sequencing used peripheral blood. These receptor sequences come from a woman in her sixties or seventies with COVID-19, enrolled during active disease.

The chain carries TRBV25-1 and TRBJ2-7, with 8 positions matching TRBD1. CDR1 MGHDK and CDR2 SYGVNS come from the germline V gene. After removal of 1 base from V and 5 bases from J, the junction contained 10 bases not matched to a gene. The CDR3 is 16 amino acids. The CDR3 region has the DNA TGTGCCAGCAGTGAATCGGGAGACAGGGGAGGCCACGAGCAGTACTTC. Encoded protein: CASSESGDRGGHEQYF.

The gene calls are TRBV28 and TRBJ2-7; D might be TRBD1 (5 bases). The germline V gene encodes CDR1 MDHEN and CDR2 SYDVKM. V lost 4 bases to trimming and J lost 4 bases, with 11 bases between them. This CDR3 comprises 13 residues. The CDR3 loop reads CASSSIDSYEQYF. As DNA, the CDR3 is TGTGCCAGCAGTTCAATCGACAGTTACGAGCAGTACTTC.

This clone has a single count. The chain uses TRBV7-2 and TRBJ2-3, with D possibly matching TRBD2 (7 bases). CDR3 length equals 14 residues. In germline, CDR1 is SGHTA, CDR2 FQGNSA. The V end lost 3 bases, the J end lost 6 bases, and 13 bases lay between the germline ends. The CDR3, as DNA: TGTGCCAGCAGCTTGGGGGGGCGTAGGGATACGCAGTATTTT. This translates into CASSLGGRRDTQYF.

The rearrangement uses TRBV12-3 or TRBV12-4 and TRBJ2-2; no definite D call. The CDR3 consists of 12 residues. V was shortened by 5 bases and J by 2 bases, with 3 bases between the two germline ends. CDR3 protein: CASSLNTGELFF. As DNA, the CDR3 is TGTGCCAGCAGTCTTAACACCGGGGAGCTGTTTTTT.

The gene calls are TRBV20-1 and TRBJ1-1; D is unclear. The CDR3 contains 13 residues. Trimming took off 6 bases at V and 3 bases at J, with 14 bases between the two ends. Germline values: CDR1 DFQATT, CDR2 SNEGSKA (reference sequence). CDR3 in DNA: TGCAGTGCCAGTGGGCGGTGGGACACTGAAGCTTTCTTT. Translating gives CSASGRWDTEAFF.

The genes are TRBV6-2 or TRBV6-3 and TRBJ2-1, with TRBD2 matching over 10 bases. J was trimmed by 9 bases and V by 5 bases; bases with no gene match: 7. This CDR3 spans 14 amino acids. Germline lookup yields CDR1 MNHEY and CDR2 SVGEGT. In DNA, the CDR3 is TGTGCCAGCAGTCTTGGGACTAGCGAAACTGAGCAGTTCTTC. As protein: CASSLGTSETEQFF.

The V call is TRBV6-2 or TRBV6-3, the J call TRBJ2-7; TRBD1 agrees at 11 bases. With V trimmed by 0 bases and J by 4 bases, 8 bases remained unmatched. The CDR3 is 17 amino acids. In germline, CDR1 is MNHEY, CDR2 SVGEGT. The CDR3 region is CASSYSAYGQGAYEQYF. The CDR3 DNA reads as TGTGCCAGCAGTTACTCGGCCTATGGACAGGGGGCTTACGAGCAGTACTTC.

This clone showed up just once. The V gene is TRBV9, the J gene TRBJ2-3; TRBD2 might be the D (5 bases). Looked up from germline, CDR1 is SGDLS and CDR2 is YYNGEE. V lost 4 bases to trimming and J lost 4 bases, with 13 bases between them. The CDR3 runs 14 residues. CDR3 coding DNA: TGTGCCAGCAGCTCCCTAGAAGCGGCAGATACGCAGTATTTT. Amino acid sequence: CASSSLEAADTQYF.

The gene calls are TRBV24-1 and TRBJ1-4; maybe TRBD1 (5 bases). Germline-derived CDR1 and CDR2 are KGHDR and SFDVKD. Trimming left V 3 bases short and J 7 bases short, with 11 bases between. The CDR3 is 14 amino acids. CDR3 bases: TGTGCCACCAGTGATCCAGGGTTGGGTGAAAAACTGTTTTTT. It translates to CATSDPGLGEKLFF.

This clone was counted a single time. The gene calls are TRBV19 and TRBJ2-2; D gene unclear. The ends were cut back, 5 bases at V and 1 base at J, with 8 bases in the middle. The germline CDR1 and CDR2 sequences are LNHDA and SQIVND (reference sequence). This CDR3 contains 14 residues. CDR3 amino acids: CASSVLVNTGELFF. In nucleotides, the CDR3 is TGTGCCAGTAGTGTACTCGTGAACACCGGGGAGCTGTTTTTT. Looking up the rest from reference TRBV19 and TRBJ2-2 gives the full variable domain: DGGITQSPKYLFRKEGQNVTLSCEQNLNHDAMYWYRQDPGQGLRLIYYSQIVNDFQKGDIAEGYSVSREKKESFPLTVTSAQKNPTAFYLCASSVLVNTGELFFGEGSRLTVL.

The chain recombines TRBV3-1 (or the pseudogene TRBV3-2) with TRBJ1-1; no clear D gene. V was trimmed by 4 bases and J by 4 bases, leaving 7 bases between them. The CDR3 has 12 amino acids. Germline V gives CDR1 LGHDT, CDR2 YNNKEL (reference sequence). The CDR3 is CASSRTGTEAFF. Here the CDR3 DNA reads TGTGCCAGCAGCCGTACTGGCACTGAAGCTTTCTTT.